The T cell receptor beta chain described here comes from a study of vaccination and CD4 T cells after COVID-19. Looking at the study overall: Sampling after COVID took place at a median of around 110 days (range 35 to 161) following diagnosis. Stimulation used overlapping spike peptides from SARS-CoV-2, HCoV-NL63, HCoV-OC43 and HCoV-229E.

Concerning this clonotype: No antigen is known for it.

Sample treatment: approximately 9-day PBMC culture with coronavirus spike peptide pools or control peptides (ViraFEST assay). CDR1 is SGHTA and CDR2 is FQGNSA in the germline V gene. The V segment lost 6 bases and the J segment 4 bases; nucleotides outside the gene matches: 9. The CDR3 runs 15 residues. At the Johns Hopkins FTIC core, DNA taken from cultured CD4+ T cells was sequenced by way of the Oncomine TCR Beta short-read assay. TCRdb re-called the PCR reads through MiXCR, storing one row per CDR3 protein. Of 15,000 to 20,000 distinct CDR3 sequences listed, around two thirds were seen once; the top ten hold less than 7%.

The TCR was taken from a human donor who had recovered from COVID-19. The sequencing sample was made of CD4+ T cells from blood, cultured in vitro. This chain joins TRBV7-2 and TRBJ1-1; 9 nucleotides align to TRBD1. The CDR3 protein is CASRIGTGRGTEAFF. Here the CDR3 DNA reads TGTGCCAGCAGAATCGGGACAGGGAGGGGCACTGAAGCTTTCTTT.